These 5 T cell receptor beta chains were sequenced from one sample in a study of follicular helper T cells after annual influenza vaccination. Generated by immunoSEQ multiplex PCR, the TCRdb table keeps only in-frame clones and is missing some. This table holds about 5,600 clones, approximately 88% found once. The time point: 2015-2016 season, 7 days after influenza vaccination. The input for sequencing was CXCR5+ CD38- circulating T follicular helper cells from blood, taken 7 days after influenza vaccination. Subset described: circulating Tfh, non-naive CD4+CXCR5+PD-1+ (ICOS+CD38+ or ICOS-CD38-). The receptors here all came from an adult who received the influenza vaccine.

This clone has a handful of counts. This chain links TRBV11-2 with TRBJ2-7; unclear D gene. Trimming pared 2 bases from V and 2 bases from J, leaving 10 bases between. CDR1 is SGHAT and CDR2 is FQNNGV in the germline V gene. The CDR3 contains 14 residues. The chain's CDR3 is CASSLRVGPYEQYF. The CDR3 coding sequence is TGTGCCAGCAGCTTACGAGTGGGTCCCTACGAGCAGTACTTC.

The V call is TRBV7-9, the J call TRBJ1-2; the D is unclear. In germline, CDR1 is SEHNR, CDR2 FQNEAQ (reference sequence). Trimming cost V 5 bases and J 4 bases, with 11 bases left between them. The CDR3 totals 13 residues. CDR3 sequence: CASSTDGTYGYTF. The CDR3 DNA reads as TGTGCCAGCAGCACCGACGGAACCTATGGCTACACCTTC.

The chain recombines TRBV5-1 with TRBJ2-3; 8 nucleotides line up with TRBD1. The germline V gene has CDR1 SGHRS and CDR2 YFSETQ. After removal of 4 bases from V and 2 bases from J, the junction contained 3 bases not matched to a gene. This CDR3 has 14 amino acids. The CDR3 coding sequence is TGCGCCAGCAGCCGGGGACAGGTCACAGATACGCAGTATTTT. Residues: CASSRGQVTDTQYF. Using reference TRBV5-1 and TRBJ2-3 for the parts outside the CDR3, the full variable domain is KAGVTQTPRYLIKTRGQQVTLSCSPISGHRSVSWYQQTPGQGLQFLFEYFSETQRNKGNFPGRFSGRQFSNSRSEMNVSTLELGDSALYLCASSRGQVTDTQYFGPGTRLTVL.

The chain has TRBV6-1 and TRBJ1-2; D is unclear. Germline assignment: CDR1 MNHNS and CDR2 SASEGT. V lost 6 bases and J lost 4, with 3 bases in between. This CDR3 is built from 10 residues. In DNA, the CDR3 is TGTGCCAGCAGCAGCTATGGCTACACCTTC. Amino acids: CASSSYGYTF.

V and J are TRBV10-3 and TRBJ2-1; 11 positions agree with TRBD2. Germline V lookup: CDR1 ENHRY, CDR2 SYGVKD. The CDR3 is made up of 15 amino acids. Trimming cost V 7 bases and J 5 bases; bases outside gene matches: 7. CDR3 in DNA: TGTGCCATCAAAGGGACTAGCGGACGGGACAATGAGCAGTTCTTC. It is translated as CAIKGTSGRDNEQFF.